This T cell receptor beta chain was retrieved from a study of T cell responses to AZD1222 COVID-19 vaccine. Repertoires were generated with immunoSEQ multiplex PCR, while TCRdb's copy carries only in-frame clones and drops some. The sample yields nearly 95,000 clones, 80% to 90% seen once. V was trimmed by 7 bases and J by 5 bases, leaving 14 bases between them. This CDR3 region has 12 residues. Germline V gene sequence: CDR1 SQVTM, CDR2 ANQGSEA. Second-dose schedules of about 4 or about 12 weeks were combined. The rearrangement uses TRBV29-1 and TRBJ1-2; the D is unclear. This specimen consisted of peripheral blood, obtained 28 days after the second AZD1222 dose. The sequence was obtained from an adult who received the AZD1222 COVID-19 vaccine. CDR3 nucleotide sequence: TGCAGCGCTATCGAGACAACATATGGCTACACCTTC. It yields the protein CSAIETTYGYTF.